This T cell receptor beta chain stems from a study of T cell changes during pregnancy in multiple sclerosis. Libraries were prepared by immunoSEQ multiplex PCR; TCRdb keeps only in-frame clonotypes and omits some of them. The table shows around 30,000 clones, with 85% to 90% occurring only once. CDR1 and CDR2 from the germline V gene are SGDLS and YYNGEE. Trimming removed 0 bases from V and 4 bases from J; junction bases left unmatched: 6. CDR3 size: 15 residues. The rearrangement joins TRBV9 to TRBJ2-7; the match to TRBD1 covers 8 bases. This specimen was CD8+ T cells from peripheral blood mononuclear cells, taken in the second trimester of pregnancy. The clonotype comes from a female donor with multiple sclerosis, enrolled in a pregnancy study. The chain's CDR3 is CASSVDGGQGYEQYF. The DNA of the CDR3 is TGTGCCAGCAGCGTAGATGGCGGACAGGGATACGAGCAGTACTTC.